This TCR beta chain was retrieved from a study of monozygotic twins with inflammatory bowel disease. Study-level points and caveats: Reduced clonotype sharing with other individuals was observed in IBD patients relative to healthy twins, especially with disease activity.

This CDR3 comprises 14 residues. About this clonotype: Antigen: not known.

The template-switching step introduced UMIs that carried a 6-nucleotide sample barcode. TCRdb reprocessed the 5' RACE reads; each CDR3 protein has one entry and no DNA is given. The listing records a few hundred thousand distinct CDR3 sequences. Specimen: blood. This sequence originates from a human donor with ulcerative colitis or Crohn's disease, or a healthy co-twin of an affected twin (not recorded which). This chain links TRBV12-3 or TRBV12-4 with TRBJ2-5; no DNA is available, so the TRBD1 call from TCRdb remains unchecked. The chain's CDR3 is CASSFRTGVETQYF.